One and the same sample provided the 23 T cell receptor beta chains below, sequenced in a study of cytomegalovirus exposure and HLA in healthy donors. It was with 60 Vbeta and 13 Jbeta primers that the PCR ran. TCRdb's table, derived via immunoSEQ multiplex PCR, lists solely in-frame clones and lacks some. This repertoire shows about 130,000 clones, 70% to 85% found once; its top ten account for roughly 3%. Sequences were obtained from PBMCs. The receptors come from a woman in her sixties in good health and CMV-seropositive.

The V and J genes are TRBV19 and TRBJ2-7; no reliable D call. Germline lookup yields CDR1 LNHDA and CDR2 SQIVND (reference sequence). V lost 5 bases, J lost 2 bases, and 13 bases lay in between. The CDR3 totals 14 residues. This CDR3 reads CASSPHRTPYEQYF. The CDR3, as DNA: TGTGCCAGTAGTCCCCACCGTACTCCCTACGAGCAGTACTTC.

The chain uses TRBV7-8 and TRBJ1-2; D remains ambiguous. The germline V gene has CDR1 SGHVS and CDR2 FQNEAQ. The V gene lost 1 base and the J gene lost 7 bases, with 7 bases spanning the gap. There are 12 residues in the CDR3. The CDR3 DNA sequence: TGTGCCAGCAGCTTAGTCAGCGGTGGCTACACCTTC. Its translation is CASSLVSGGYTF.

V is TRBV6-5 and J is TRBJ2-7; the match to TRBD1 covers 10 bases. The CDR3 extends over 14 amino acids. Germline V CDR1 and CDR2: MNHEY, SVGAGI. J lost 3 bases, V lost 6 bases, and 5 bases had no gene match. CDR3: CASRGGTGDYEQYF. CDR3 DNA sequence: TGTGCCAGCAGAGGGGGGACAGGGGACTACGAGCAGTACTTC.

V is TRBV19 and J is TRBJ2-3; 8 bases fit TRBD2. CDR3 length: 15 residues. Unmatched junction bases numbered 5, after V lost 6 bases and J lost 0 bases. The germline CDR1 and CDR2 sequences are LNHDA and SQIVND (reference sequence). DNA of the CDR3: TGTGCCAGTAGCTTTAGCGGGGCTAGCACAGATACGCAGTATTTT. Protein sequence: CASSFSGASTDTQYF.

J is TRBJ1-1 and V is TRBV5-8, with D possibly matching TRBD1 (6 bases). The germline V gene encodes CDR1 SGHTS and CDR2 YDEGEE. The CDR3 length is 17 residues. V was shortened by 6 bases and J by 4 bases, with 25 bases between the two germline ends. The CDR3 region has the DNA TGTGCCAGCAATCCCGGGGGTCGGGGGGCTGGGGGCACTGAAGCTTTCTTT. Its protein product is CASNPGGRGAGGTEAFF.

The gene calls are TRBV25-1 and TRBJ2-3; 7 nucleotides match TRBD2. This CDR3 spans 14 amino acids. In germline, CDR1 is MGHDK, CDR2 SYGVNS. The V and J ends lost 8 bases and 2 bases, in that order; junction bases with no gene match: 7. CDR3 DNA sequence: TGTGCCAGCGCCCCGGGGGGTTCCACAGATACGCAGTATTTT. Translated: CASAPGGSTDTQYF.

DNA for the CDR3: TGTGCCAGCAGCGCCACTGCTGGCTACACCTTC. It encodes CASSATAGYTF. The V call is TRBV5-6, the J call TRBJ1-2, with D hard to call. Germline V lookup: CDR1 SGHDT, CDR2 YYEEEE. CDR3 length: 11 residues. V dropped 4 bases and J dropped 7 bases, with 8 bases sitting between them.

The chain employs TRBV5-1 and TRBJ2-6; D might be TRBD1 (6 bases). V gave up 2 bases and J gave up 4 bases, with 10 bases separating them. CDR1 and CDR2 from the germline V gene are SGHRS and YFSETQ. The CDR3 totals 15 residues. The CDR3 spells CASSLQGSGANVLTF. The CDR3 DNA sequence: TGCGCCAGCAGCTTACAGGGTTCCGGGGCCAACGTCCTGACTTTC.

The CDR3 nucleotides read TGTGCCAGCAGTTACCGGGACACGGACTCCGAAGCTTTCTTT. Encoded protein: CASSYRDTDSEAFF. This chain links TRBV9 with TRBJ1-1; tentatively, D is TRBD1 (6 bases). The CDR3 is made up of 14 amino acids. Germline V gene sequence: CDR1 SGDLS, CDR2 YYNGEE. V dropped 5 bases and J dropped 8 bases, with 19 bases sitting between them.

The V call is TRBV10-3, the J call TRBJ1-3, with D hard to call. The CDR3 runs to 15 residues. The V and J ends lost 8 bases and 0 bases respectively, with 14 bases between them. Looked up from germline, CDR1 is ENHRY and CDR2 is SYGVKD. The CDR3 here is CAIRPSGSSGNTIYF. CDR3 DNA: TGTGCCATCCGCCCCAGCGGGAGCTCTGGAAACACCATATATTTT.

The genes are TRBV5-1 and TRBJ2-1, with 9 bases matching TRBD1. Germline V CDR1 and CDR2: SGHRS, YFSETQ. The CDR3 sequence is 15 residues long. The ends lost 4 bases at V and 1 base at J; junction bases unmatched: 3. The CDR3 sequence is CASSNRGLSYNEQFF. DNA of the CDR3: TGCGCCAGCAGCAACAGGGGGCTGTCCTACAATGAGCAGTTCTTC.

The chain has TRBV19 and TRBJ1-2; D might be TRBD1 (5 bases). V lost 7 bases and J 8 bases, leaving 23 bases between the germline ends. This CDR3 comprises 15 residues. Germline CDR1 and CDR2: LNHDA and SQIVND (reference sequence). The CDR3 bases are TGTGCCAGTAAGGACGACAGATCACCAACGAGGGGCTACACCTTC. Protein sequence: CASKDDRSPTRGYTF. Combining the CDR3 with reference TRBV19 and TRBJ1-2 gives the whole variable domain DGGITQSPKYLFRKEGQNVTLSCEQNLNHDAMYWYRQDPGQGLRLIYYSQIVNDFQKGDIAEGYSVSREKKESFPLTVTSAQKNPTAFYLCASKDDRSPTRGYTFGSGTRLTVV.

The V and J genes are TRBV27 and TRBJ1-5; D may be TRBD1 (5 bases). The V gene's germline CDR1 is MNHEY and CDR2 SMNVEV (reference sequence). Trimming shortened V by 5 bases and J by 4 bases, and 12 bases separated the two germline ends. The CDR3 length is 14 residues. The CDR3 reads CASSPTTANQPQHF. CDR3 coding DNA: TGTGCCAGCAGTCCGACGACAGCGAATCAGCCCCAGCATTTT.

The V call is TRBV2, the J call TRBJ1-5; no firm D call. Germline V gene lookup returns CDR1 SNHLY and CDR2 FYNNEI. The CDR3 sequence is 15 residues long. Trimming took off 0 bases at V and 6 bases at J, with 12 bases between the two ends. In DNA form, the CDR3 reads TGTGCCAGCAGTGAAGCGGTGGCCATCACTCAGCCCCAGCATTTT. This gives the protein CASSEAVAITQPQHF.

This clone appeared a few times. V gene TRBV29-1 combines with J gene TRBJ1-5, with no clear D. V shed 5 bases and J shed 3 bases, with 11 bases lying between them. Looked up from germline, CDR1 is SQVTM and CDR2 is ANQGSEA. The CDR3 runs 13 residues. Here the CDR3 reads CSVKDGDNQPQHF. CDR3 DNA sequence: TGCAGCGTTAAGGACGGGGACAATCAGCCCCAGCATTTT.

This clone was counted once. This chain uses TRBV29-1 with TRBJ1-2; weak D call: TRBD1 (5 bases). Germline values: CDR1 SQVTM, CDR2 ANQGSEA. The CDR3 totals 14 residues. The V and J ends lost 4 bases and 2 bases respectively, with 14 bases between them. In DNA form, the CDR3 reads TGCAGCGTTGGACAGTTGCCTGACAACTATGGCTACACCTTC. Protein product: CSVGQLPDNYGYTF.

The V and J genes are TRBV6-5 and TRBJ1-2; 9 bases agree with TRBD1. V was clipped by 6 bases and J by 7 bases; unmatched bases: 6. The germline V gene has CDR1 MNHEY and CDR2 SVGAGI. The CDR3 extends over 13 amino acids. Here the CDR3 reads CASSLQGAGGYTF. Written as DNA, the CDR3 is TGTGCCAGCAGCCTACAGGGGGCCGGTGGCTACACCTTC.

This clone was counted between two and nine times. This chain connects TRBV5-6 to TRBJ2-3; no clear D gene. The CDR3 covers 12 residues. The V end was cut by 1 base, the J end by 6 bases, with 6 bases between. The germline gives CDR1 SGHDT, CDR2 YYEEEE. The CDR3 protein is CASSLYRDTQYF. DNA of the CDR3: TGTGCCAGCAGCTTGTATCGGGATACGCAGTATTTT.

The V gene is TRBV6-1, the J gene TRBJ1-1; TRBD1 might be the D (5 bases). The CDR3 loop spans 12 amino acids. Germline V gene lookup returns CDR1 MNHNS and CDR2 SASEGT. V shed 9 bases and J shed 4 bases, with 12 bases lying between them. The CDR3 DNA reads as TGTGCCAGTAGGGGCCCATTCACTGAAGCTTTCTTT. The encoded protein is CASRGPFTEAFF.

The CDR3 loop reads CASSPVQGNSPLHF. Written as DNA, the CDR3 is TGTGCCAGTAGTCCTGTACAGGGGAATTCACCCCTCCACTTT. V is TRBV19 and J is TRBJ1-6, with 7 bases that match TRBD1. V was pared by 5 bases and J by 7 bases, with 5 bases of the junction left unmatched. The CDR3 has 14 residues. The germline V gene has CDR1 LNHDA and CDR2 SQIVND (reference sequence).

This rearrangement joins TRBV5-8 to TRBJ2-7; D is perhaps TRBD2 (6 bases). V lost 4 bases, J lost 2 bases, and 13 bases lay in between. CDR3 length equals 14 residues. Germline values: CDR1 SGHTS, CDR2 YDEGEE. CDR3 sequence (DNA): TGTGCCAGCAGCCCTGGGCGGGGTACCTACGAGCAGTACTTC. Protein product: CASSPGRGTYEQYF. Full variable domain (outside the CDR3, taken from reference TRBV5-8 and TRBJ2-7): EAGVTQSPTHLIKTRGQQATLRCSPISGHTSVYWYQQALGLGLQFLLWYDEGEERNRGNFPPRFSGRQFPNYSSELNVNALELEDSALYLCASSPGRGTYEQYFGPGTRLTVT.

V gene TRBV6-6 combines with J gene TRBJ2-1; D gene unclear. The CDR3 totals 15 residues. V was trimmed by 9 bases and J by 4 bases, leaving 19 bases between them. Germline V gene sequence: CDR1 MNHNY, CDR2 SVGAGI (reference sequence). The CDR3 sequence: CASANSRERYNEQFF. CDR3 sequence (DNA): TGTGCCAGTGCGAACTCCCGTGAGAGGTACAATGAGCAGTTCTTC.

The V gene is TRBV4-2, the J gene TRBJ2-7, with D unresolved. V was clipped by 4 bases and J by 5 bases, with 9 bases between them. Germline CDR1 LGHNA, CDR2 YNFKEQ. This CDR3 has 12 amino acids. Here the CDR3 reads CASSLYRNEQYF. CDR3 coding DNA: TGTGCCAGCAGCCTTTACAGAAACGAGCAGTACTTC.